Each of the 2 T cell receptor beta chains below was sequenced from the same sample in a study of blood T cell repertoires in COVID-19. Only in-frame clones appear in the TCRdb table, and some are missing; sequencing was by immunoSEQ multiplex PCR. The data contain approximately 400,000 clones, 80% to 85% of them seen just once; the ten biggest clones take up about 5%. Source material: PBMCs or T cells enriched from blood (not recorded which). The origin of the receptors is a woman in her forties or fifties who had recovered from COVID-19.

V is TRBV7-6 and J is TRBJ2-5; the match to TRBD1 covers 8 bases. Per germline, CDR1 SGHVS and CDR2 FNYEAQ. J gave up 3 bases and V 5 bases, and 5 bases lay outside the gene matches. CDR3 length: 14 amino acids. In DNA form, the CDR3 reads TGTGCCAGCAGCGACCTGACAGGGGAAGAGACCCAGTACTTC. This codes for CASSDLTGEETQYF.

This clone was detected a few times. V usage is TRBV3-1 (or the pseudogene TRBV3-2) and J usage is TRBJ1-6, with D uncertain. The V gene's germline CDR1 is LGHDT and CDR2 YNNKEL (reference sequence). Trimming removed 0 bases at V and 10 bases at J, with 13 bases between. The CDR3 spans 15 residues. The CDR3 bases are TGTGCCAGCAGCCAAGATTGGGCAGGCCTCTCACCCCTCCACTTT. Translated, it gives CASSQDWAGLSPLHF.